This T cell receptor beta chain came from a study of cytomegalovirus exposure and HLA in healthy donors. Whole-study context: Unique TCRs from HLA-typed donors, 85 million to 100 million of them, were held in an early data release.

With 60 Vbeta and 13 Jbeta primers, the PCR was carried out. Generated by immunoSEQ multiplex PCR, the TCRdb table keeps only in-frame clones and is missing some. The data show under 250,000 clones, 80% to 85% seen once. This CDR3 is built from 15 residues. The V end was cut by 4 bases, the J end by 2 bases, with 12 bases between. The germline V gene has CDR1 SGDLS and CDR2 YYNGEE. The specimen was PBMCs. This TCR was sampled from a woman between 35 and 50 years old in good health and CMV-seronegative. V usage is TRBV9 and J usage is TRBJ2-2; D is unresolved. The DNA of the CDR3 is TGTGCCAGCAGCCCGCCTCGGTCTAACACCGGGGAGCTGTTTTTT. The encoded protein is CASSPPRSNTGELFF.